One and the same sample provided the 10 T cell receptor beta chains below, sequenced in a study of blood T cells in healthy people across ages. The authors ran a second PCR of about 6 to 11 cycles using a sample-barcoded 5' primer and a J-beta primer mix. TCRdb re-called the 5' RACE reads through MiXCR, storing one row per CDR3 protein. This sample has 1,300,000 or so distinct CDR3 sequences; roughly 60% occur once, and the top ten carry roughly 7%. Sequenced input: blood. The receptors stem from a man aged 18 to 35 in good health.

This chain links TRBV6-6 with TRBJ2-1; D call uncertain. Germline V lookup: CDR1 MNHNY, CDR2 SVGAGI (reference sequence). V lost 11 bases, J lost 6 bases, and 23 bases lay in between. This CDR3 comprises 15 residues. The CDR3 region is CAGSRWGEVGNEQFF. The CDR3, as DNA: TGTGCCGGGTCGAGGTGGGGTGAAGTGGGCAATGAGCAGTTCTTC.

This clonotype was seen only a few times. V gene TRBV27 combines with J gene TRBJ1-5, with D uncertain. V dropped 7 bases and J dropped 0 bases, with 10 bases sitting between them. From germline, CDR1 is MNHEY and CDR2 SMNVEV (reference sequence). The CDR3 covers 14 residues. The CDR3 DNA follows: TGTGCCAGCAAAACACTATATAGCAATCAGCCCCAGCATTTT. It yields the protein CASKTLYSNQPQHF.

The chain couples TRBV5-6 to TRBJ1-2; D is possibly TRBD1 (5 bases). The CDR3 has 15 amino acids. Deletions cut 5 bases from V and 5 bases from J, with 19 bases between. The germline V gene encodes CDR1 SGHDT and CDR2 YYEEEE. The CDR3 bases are TGTGCCAGCAGGTTGACAGCCAATACGGTATATGGCTACACCTTC. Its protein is CASRLTANTVYGYTF.

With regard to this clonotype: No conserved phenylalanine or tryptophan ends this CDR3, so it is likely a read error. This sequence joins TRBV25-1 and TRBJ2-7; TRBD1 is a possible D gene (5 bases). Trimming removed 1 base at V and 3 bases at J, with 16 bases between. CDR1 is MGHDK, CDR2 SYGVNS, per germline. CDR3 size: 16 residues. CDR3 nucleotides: TGTGCCAGCAGTGAATCCCGCCTGGACACCAACTACGAGCAGTACTTA. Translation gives CASSESRLDTNYEQYL.

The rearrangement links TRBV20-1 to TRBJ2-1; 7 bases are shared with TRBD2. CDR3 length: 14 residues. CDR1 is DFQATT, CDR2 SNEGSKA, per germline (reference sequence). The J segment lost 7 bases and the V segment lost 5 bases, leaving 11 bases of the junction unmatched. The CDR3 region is CSASGTTSTNEQFF. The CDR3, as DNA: TGCAGTGCTTCCGGGACTACCTCCACGAATGAGCAGTTCTTC.

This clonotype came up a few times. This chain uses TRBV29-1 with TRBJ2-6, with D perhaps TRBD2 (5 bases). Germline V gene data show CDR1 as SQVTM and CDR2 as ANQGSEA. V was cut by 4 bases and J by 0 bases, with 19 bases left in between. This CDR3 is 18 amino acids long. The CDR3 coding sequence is TGCAGCGTTGCGGGTGGAGGAAACGGTAGCTCTGGGGCCAACGTCCTGACTTTC. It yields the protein CSVAGGGNGSSGANVLTF. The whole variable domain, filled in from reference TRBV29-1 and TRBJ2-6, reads SAVISQKPSRDICQRGTSLTIQCQVDSQVTMMFWYRQQPGQSLTLIATANQGSEATYESGFVIDKFPISRPNLTFSTLTVSNMSPEDSSIYLCSVAGGGNGSSGANVLTFGAGSRLTVL.

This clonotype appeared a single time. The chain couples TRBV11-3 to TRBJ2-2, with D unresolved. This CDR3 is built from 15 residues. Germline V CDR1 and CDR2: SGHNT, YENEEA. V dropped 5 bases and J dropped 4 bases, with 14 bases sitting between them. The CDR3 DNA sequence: TGTGCCAGCAGCCCGGGCCCGGCGAGCACCGGGGAGCTGTTTTTT. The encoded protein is CASSPGPASTGELFF.

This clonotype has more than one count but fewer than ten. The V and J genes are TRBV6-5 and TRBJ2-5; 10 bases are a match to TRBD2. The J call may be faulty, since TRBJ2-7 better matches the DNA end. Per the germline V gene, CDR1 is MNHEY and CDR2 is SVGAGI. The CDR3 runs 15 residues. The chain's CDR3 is CASSQSVLAGVEQYF. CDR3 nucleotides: TGTGCCAGCAGTCAGAGTGTTCTAGCGGGAGTCGAGCAGTACTTC.

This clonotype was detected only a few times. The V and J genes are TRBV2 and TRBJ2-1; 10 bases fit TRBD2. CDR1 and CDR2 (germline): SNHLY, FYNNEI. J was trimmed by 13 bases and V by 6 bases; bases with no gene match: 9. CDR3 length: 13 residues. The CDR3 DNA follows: TGTGCCAGCAGCCTCCGATTAGCGGGGGGACAGTTCTTC. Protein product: CASSLRLAGGQFF.

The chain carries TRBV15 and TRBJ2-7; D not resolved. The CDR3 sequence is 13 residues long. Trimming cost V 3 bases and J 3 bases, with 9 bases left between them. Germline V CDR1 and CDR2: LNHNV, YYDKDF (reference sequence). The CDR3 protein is CATSSVFFYEQYF. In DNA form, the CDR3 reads TGTGCCACCAGCAGCGTCTTTTTCTACGAGCAGTACTTC.